This entry describes one TCR beta chain. These data belong to a study of blood T cell repertoires in COVID-19. Study at large: There were acute and convalescent COVID-19 samples, and they came from the United States, Italy and Spain.

Between the trimmed V and J ends, which lost 0 bases and 11 bases, there was a span of 11 bases. Germline V CDR1 and CDR2: LNHNV, YYDKDF (reference sequence). CDR3 length: 13 amino acids. How the authors handled the data: Estimated nucleated cell counts came from reference gene primer amplification. Here immunoSEQ multiplex PCR was the method, and the copy in TCRdb shows in-frame clones only, minus some. That table is the source of V, J and clone size, and D and trimming were worked out from the DNA. The sample has nearly 90,000 clones, about three quarters seen once; the top ten hold 13% to 15%. The chain combines TRBV15 with TRBJ1-5; D is perhaps TRBD1 (5 bases). The sequence came from a woman of 80 years or more with acute or convalescent COVID-19. Sequencing was done on a sample of peripheral blood. In DNA form, the CDR3 reads TGTGCCACCAGCAGAGACCTGGGGGGAGCCCAGCATTTT. Amino acids: CATSRDLGGAQHF. Combining the CDR3 with reference TRBV15 and TRBJ1-5 gives the whole variable domain DAMVIQNPRYQVTQFGKPVTLSCSQTLNHNVMYWYQQKSSQAPKLLFHYYDKDFNNEADTPDNFQSRRPNTSFCFLDIRSPGLGDTAMYLCATSRDLGGAQHFGDGTRLSIL.